This entry lists 24 T cell receptor beta chains sequenced from one sample in a study of cytomegalovirus exposure and HLA in healthy donors (dated by TCRdb to the late 2010s). The protocol used for the library was the immunoSEQ multiplex PCR assay. For the multiplex PCR, a mixture combining 60 forward primers for TCR Vbeta segments and 13 reverse primers for TCR Jbeta segments was used. Imported from immuneACCESS, the table was reduced by TCRdb to in-frame sequences with V and J called. These copies leave out some clones; in studies compared against another copy, an unresolved V gene accounts for under half, and the cause of the remainder is not known. The sample includes about 210,000 clones, with about 80% observed a single time. The ten largest clones represent roughly a tenth of the sample. Specimen: PBMCs. The receptors were gathered from a woman between 50 and 59 years old in good health and CMV-seropositive.

Notes on this clone: Other DNA sequences in this sample translate to the same CDR3. The chain has TRBV9 and TRBJ1-5; 7 bases fit TRBD1. This CDR3 spans 14 amino acids. Germline CDR1 reads SGDLS; CDR2 reads YYNGEE. The V segment lost 0 bases and the J segment 7 bases; nucleotides outside the gene matches: 4. In DNA, the CDR3 is TGTGCCAGCAGCGTAGGAGGAGGGGGCCAGCCCCAGCATTTT. It yields the protein CASSVGGGGQPQHF.

The chain combines TRBV6-5 with TRBJ2-2; TRBD1 aligns across 7 bases. Per the germline V gene, CDR1 is MNHEY and CDR2 is SVGAGI. Losses at the gene ends were 2 bases for V and 3 bases for J; bases not matched to a gene: 3. The CDR3 consists of 15 residues. CDR3 bases: TGTGCCAGCAGTTACACGGGACAGTACACCGGGGAGCTGTTTTTT. Its translation is CASSYTGQYTGELFF.

The CDR3 reads CASSLAGGNYEQYF. The CDR3 coding sequence is TGTGCCAGCAGCTTAGCGGGGGGTAACTACGAGCAGTACTTC. The rearrangement joins TRBV7-9 to TRBJ2-5; TRBD2 is a possible D gene (6 bases). The DNA matches TRBJ2-7 better at its end, which makes the J call doubtful. The germline V gene has CDR1 SEHNR and CDR2 FQNEAQ (reference sequence). The CDR3 runs to 14 residues.

The chain has TRBV5-4 and TRBJ2-5; 13 bases map to TRBD2. The trim removed 4 bases at V and 5 bases at J, leaving 8 bases unmatched. CDR1 SGHNT and CDR2 YYREEE come from the germline V gene (reference sequence). This CDR3 is 16 amino acids long. CDR3 sequence (DNA): TGTGCCAGCAGCCCCAGGACTAGCGGGGGTCAGGAGACCCAGTACTTC. It is translated as CASSPRTSGGQETQYF.

The V gene is TRBV6-4, the J gene TRBJ2-3, with 9 nucleotides matching TRBD1. V was pared by 6 bases and J by 1 base, with 5 bases of the junction left unmatched. Germline V gives CDR1 MRHNA, CDR2 SNTAGT. The CDR3 runs to 15 residues. DNA of the CDR3: TGTGCCAGCAGCATAACAGGGGGCGGCACAGATACGCAGTATTTT. Residues: CASSITGGGTDTQYF.

In nucleotides, the CDR3 is TGCGCCAGCAGCCAATCCGGGCAGGGGTACACTGAAGCTTTCTTT. It codes for CASSQSGQGYTEAFF. V is TRBV4-3 and J is TRBJ1-1, with D possibly being TRBD1 (6 bases). Trimming took 2 bases from V and 3 from J, leaving 13 bases between them. The CDR3 loop spans 15 amino acids. Germline V lookup: CDR1 LGHNA, CDR2 YSLEER.

This sequence joins TRBV7-8 and TRBJ2-2, with D possibly being TRBD2 (7 bases). Trimming removed 5 bases from V and 6 bases from J, with 16 bases in between. CDR1 is SGHVS and CDR2 is FQNEAQ in the germline V gene. CDR3 size: 15 residues. Here the CDR3 reads CASSPLGGRAGELFF. CDR3 DNA: TGTGCCAGCAGCCCGCTGGGGGGGCGGGCCGGGGAGCTGTTTTTT.

The chain has TRBV27 and TRBJ2-2; a possible D gene is TRBD1 (6 bases). The CDR3 extends over 15 amino acids. The germline gives CDR1 MNHEY, CDR2 SMNVEV (reference sequence). Trimming removed 3 bases from V and 1 base from J, with 9 bases in between. This CDR3 reads CASSFRTVNTGELFF. The CDR3 DNA is TGTGCCAGCAGTTTTCGGACAGTGAACACCGGGGAGCTGTTTTTT.

V usage is TRBV7-3 and J usage is TRBJ1-6; 7 positions agree with TRBD1. Per the germline V gene, CDR1 is SGHTA and CDR2 is FQGTGA. The CDR3 extends over 13 amino acids. V lost 10 bases, J lost 9 bases, and 9 bases stayed unmatched. CDR3: CAIRRGLGSPLHF. CDR3 nucleotide sequence: TGTGCCATAAGAAGGGGGCTGGGTTCACCCCTCCACTTT. Based on the CDR3 plus reference TRBV7-3 and TRBJ1-6, the full variable domain is GAGVSQTPSNKVTEKGKYVELRCDPISGHTALYWYRQSLGQGPEFLIYFQGTGAADDSGLPNDRFFAVRPEGSVSTLKIQRTERGDSAVYLCAIRRGLGSPLHFGNGTRLTVT.

A few counts support this clone. The chain has TRBV4-3 and TRBJ1-2; 11 positions match TRBD1. This CDR3 comprises 16 residues. Germline V lookup: CDR1 LGHNA, CDR2 YSLEER. The V and J ends lost 0 bases and 5 bases, in that order; junction bases with no gene match: 5. CDR3 nucleotides: TGCGCCAGCAGCCAAGAGAGGACAGGGGGCACGTATGGCTACACCTTC. It translates to CASSQERTGGTYGYTF.

This clone was recorded once. V is TRBV14 and J is TRBJ1-2; unclear D gene. CDR1 SGHDN and CDR2 FVKESK come from the germline V gene. The CDR3 runs 15 residues. Trimming took 3 bases from V and 4 from J, leaving 15 bases between them. In DNA, the CDR3 is TGTGCCAGCAGCCATAGACCGACGGAGATCTATGGCTACACCTTC. This codes for CASSHRPTEIYGYTF.

J is TRBJ1-1 and V is TRBV28, with D hard to call. This CDR3 is built from 12 residues. Between the trimmed V and J ends, which lost 8 bases and 6 bases, there was a span of 13 bases. Germline CDR1 MDHEN, CDR2 SYDVKM. Written as DNA, the CDR3 is TGTGCCAGCCCTTACGAGGGTGCTGAAGCTTTCTTT. Its translation is CASPYEGAEAFF.

This chain joins TRBV27 and TRBJ2-7, with D tentatively TRBD2 (5 bases). The germline V gene encodes CDR1 MNHEY and CDR2 SMNVEV (reference sequence). V was clipped by 7 bases and J by 6 bases, with 37 bases between them. This CDR3 is 20 amino acids long. CDR3 residues: CASKPPRVLNRRPRAGEQYF. Here the CDR3 DNA reads TGTGCCAGCAAACCTCCAAGGGTACTTAATAGGCGACCTCGCGCGGGCGAGCAGTACTTC.

The J gene is TRBJ1-2, the V gene TRBV6-5; the D gene is possibly TRBD1 (6 bases). The CDR3 loop spans 13 amino acids. Germline V gene sequence: CDR1 MNHEY, CDR2 SVGAGI. V was pared by 6 bases and J by 8 bases, with 16 bases between. The CDR3 sequence is CASSRDTLMGYTF. In nucleotides, the CDR3 is TGTGCCAGCAGCCGGGACACCCTAATGGGCTACACCTTC.

This chain links TRBV30 with TRBJ2-2; maybe TRBD2 (6 bases). The germline gives CDR1 GTSNPN, CDR2 SVGIG (reference sequence). CDR3 length equals 14 residues. V lost 5 bases to trimming and J lost 5 bases, with 15 bases between them. CDR3 amino acids: CAWDGEVRTGELFF. The CDR3 DNA is TGTGCCTGGGATGGGGAGGTTCGGACCGGGGAGCTGTTTTTT.

The V call is TRBV11-1, the J call TRBJ1-1; TRBD1 is a possible D gene (6 bases). The V end was cut by 4 bases, the J end by 4 bases, with 13 bases between. In germline, CDR1 is SGHAT, CDR2 FQDESV (reference sequence). The CDR3 contains 14 residues. The CDR3 DNA sequence: TGTGCCAGCAGCTCCGCGTTAGGGGGCACTGAAGCTTTCTTT. Its translation is CASSSALGGTEAFF.

The chain uses TRBV7-2 and TRBJ1-3, with D tentatively TRBD1 (5 bases). V dropped 4 bases and J dropped 4 bases, with 20 bases sitting between them. Per the germline V gene, CDR1 is SGHTA and CDR2 is FQGNSA. The CDR3 totals 17 residues. The CDR3 DNA follows: TGTGCCAGCAGCTCAGGGCGGGGGGGAAGAGGAGGAAACACCATATATTTT. It yields the protein CASSSGRGGRGGNTIYF.

The chain couples TRBV29-1 to TRBJ1-2; perhaps TRBD1 as D (6 bases). V lost 6 bases and J 8 bases, leaving 13 bases between the germline ends. Germline V CDR1 and CDR2: SQVTM, ANQGSEA. The CDR3 sequence is 11 residues long. The DNA of the CDR3 is TGCAGCGTGGGCGAGGGGGAAGGCTACACCTTC. Residues: CSVGEGEGYTF. Supplemented by reference TRBV29-1 and TRBJ1-2, the full variable domain reads SAVISQKPSRDICQRGTSLTIQCQVDSQVTMMFWYRQQPGQSLTLIATANQGSEATYESGFVIDKFPISRPNLTFSTLTVSNMSPEDSSIYLCSVGEGEGYTFGSGTRLTVV.

The V and J genes are TRBV30 and TRBJ2-5; D perhaps matches TRBD2 (6 bases). Trimming stripped 3 bases from V and 7 bases from J, with 15 bases between. Germline assignment: CDR1 GTSNPN and CDR2 SVGIG (reference sequence). The CDR3 consists of 13 residues. The DNA of the CDR3 is TGTGCCTGGAGCTGGGACTCACGAGGGACCCAGTACTTC. Translating gives CAWSWDSRGTQYF.

The gene calls are TRBV18 and TRBJ1-1, with TRBD1 matching over 7 bases. The CDR3 loop spans 14 amino acids. Trimming cost V 3 bases and J 6 bases; bases outside gene matches: 7. Germline loops: CDR1 KGHSH, CDR2 LQKENI. The CDR3 sequence is CASSPGGGSAEAFF. The CDR3, as DNA: TGTGCCAGCTCACCTGGAGGGGGCTCGGCTGAAGCTTTCTTT.

The chain uses TRBV29-1 and TRBJ1-2; D remains unclear. Looked up from germline, CDR1 is SQVTM and CDR2 is ANQGSEA. Trimming pared 3 bases from V and 2 bases from J, leaving 7 bases between. This CDR3 is 12 amino acids long. CDR3 loop: CSVERPNYGYTF. The CDR3, as DNA: TGCAGCGTTGAGAGGCCGAACTATGGCTACACCTTC.

The gene calls are TRBV7-2 and TRBJ2-5; a weak D match, TRBD1 (6 bases). The J call may be in error: the DNA end matches TRBJ2-7 better. The germline gives CDR1 SGHTA, CDR2 FQGNSA. The CDR3 has 14 residues. CDR3 protein: CASSLARGSYEQYF. The DNA of the CDR3 is TGTGCCAGCAGCTTAGCCAGGGGTTCCTACGAGCAGTACTTC.

The CDR3 DNA reads as TGTGCCAGCTGGAAGCGGGTAACGGACACAGATACGCAGTATTTT. It is translated as CASWKRVTDTDTQYF. This chain joins TRBV18 and TRBJ2-3, with D possibly TRBD2 on 6 matching bases. CDR1 is KGHSH and CDR2 is LQKENI in the germline V gene. The CDR3 sequence is 15 residues long. Trimming removed 7 bases at V and 2 bases at J, with 16 bases between.

Only one count was recorded for this clone. This chain links TRBV28 with TRBJ1-6, with D possibly matching TRBD1 (6 bases). Trimming cost V 4 bases and J 5 bases, with 18 bases left between them. This CDR3 comprises 17 residues. Germline values: CDR1 MDHEN, CDR2 SYDVKM. As DNA, the CDR3 is TGTGCCAGCAGTTCCGAGAGGGGGTCTTTAAATAATTCACCCCTCCACTTT. Protein: CASSSERGSLNNSPLHF.